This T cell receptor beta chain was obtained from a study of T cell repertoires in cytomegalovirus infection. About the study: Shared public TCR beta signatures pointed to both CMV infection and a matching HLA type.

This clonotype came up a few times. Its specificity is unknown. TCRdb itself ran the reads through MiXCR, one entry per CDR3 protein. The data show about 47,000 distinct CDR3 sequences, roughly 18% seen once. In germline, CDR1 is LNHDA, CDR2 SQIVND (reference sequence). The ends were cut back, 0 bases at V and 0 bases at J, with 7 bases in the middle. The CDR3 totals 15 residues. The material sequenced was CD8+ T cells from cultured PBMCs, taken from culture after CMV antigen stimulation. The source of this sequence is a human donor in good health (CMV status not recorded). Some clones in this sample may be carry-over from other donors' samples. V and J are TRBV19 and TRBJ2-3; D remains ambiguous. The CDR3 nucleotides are TGTGCCAGTAGTATAGATAGGGCTAGCACAGATACGCAGTATTTT. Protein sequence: CASSIDRASTDTQYF. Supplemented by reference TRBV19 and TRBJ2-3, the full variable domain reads DGGITQSPKYLFRKEGQNVTLSCEQNLNHDAMYWYRQDPGQGLRLIYYSQIVNDFQKGDIAEGYSVSREKKESFPLTVTSAQKNPTAFYLCASSIDRASTDTQYFGPGTRLTVL.